The 26 T cell receptor beta chains below were found in one sample sequenced in a study of blood T cell repertoires in COVID-19. Measured with immunoSEQ multiplex PCR; TCRdb has only the in-frame clones, and not every one. Of around 30,000 clones listed, approximately 85% were seen once; the top ten hold 5.5% to 8.5%. The sequencing sample was made of peripheral blood. The receptors shown here come from a man in his sixties with active COVID-19.

The chain has TRBV7-9 and TRBJ2-1, with D possibly matching TRBD1 (6 bases). Trimming stripped 4 bases from V and 5 bases from J, with 18 bases between. The CDR3 is 16 amino acids. The V gene's germline CDR1 is SEHNR and CDR2 FQNEAQ (reference sequence). For the CDR3, the DNA is TGTGCCAGCAGCTGGGGTGGGGGCCAGAGAGACAATGAGCAGTTCTTC. This sequence encodes CASSWGGGQRDNEQFF.

V gene TRBV9 combines with J gene TRBJ2-2; 7 nucleotides agree with TRBD2. J lost 6 bases, V lost 5 bases, and 7 bases had no gene match. The CDR3 runs 14 residues. The germline V gene has CDR1 SGDLS and CDR2 YYNGEE. The CDR3 here is CASRMGGTAGELFF. CDR3 nucleotides: TGTGCCAGCAGGATGGGAGGGACGGCCGGGGAGCTGTTTTTT.

In this sample, this clone turned up once. J is TRBJ2-1 and V is TRBV5-1; TRBD2 aligns across 11 bases. Germline trimming cut 0 bases from V and 4 bases from J; bases unmatched to any gene: 3. CDR3 size: 16 residues. Per the germline V gene, CDR1 is SGHRS and CDR2 is YFSETQ. CDR3 in amino acids: CASSLEVAGGYNEQFF. DNA for the CDR3: TGCGCCAGCAGCTTGGAGGTAGCGGGAGGGTACAATGAGCAGTTCTTC.

J is TRBJ1-1 and V is TRBV6-5; D is ambiguous. This CDR3 spans 14 amino acids. CDR1 is MNHEY and CDR2 is SVGAGI in the germline V gene. Trimming cost V 6 bases and J 0 bases, with 11 bases left between them. Here the CDR3 reads CASSPLQLNTEAFF. The CDR3 DNA sequence: TGTGCCAGCAGCCCCTTACAACTGAACACTGAAGCTTTCTTT.

This clone showed up just once. The V gene is TRBV5-1, the J gene TRBJ2-1, with D perhaps TRBD1 (6 bases). The V gene lost 3 bases and the J gene lost 3 bases, with 19 bases spanning the gap. Germline CDR1 and CDR2: SGHRS and YFSETQ. The CDR3 totals 17 residues. The chain's CDR3 is CASSSDRKFIDYNEQFF. CDR3 in DNA: TGCGCCAGCAGCTCAGACAGGAAATTTATAGACTACAATGAGCAGTTCTTC.

The chain employs TRBV9 and TRBJ2-1; D is perhaps TRBD1 (5 bases). The length of the CDR3 is 16 residues. The V and J ends lost 4 bases and 6 bases respectively, with 20 bases between them. Per germline, CDR1 SGDLS and CDR2 YYNGEE. CDR3 protein: CASSLPRVARSNEQFF. The CDR3, as DNA: TGTGCCAGCAGCCTTCCCAGGGTCGCACGTAGCAATGAGCAGTTCTTC.

The J gene is TRBJ2-6, the V gene TRBV29-1; TRBD1 agrees at 8 bases. Germline loops: CDR1 SQVTM, CDR2 ANQGSEA. The V and J ends lost 8 bases and 4 bases, in that order; junction bases with no gene match: 7. The CDR3 runs to 14 residues. The CDR3 sequence: CSIQTGVGANVLTF. In nucleotides, the CDR3 is TGCAGCATCCAGACAGGGGTCGGGGCCAACGTCCTGACTTTC.

V and J are TRBV6-5 and TRBJ2-7, with a weak D call TRBD2 (6 bases). The CDR3 consists of 15 residues. CDR1 is MNHEY and CDR2 is SVGAGI in the germline V gene. The V end was cut by 6 bases, the J end by 0 bases, with 15 bases between. CDR3 in DNA: TGTGCCAGCAGGGAGGGCGGGTCTAGCTCCTACGAGCAGTACTTC. Translated: CASREGGSSSYEQYF.

The genes are TRBV27 and TRBJ2-7; 9 bases map to TRBD1. The CDR3 extends over 16 amino acids. After removal of 5 bases from V and 2 bases from J, the junction contained 10 bases not matched to a gene. Germline CDR1 reads MNHEY; CDR2 reads SMNVEV (reference sequence). CDR3 loop: CASSATGQGLPYEQYF. CDR3 DNA: TGTGCCAGCAGTGCCACGGGACAGGGTCTCCCCTACGAGCAGTACTTC.

This chain uses TRBV7-3 with TRBJ2-3; 8 positions agree with TRBD1. V lost 5 bases, J lost 3 bases, and 7 bases stayed unmatched. CDR1 and CDR2 (germline): SGHTA, FQGTGA. The length of the CDR3 is 15 residues. CDR3 in amino acids: CASSPGQGRTDTQYF. The CDR3 DNA reads as TGTGCCAGCAGCCCAGGACAGGGAAGGACAGATACGCAGTATTTT.

The V call is TRBV5-1, the J call TRBJ1-1; D gene ambiguous. Trimming removed 0 bases at V and 1 base at J, with 10 bases between. The length of the CDR3 is 15 residues. Germline lookup yields CDR1 SGHRS and CDR2 YFSETQ. CDR3 amino acids: CASSLAARRNTEAFF. The CDR3 nucleotides are TGCGCCAGCAGCTTGGCCGCACGGAGGAACACTGAAGCTTTCTTT.

The CDR3, as DNA: TGTGCCAGTAGTATGAGCGGGAGGACCTATTACAATGAGCAGTTCTTC. It encodes CASSMSGRTYYNEQFF. This rearrangement joins TRBV19 to TRBJ2-1; 9 bases agree with TRBD2. CDR1 and CDR2 from the germline V gene are LNHDA and SQIVND (reference sequence). V was clipped by 3 bases and J by 4 bases; unmatched bases: 7. The CDR3 has 16 amino acids.

The rearrangement uses TRBV3-1 (or the pseudogene TRBV3-2) and TRBJ1-6; D gene uncertain. The CDR3 consists of 18 residues. CDR1 is LGHDT, CDR2 YNNKEL, per germline (reference sequence). V lost 0 bases and J lost 0, with 12 bases in between. The CDR3 nucleotides read TGTGCCAGCAGCCAAGAGACGGCGGTGAGCTCCTATAATTCACCCCTCCACTTT. Translating gives CASSQETAVSSYNSPLHF.

The chain couples TRBV9 to TRBJ2-1; 8 positions match TRBD2. Germline V gene sequence: CDR1 SGDLS, CDR2 YYNGEE. Trimming cost V 3 bases and J 3 bases; bases outside gene matches: 5. The CDR3 totals 15 residues. The chain's CDR3 is CASSARSGGYNEQFF. DNA of the CDR3: TGTGCCAGCAGCGCGCGGAGCGGGGGCTACAATGAGCAGTTCTTC.

The chain's CDR3 is CASMAPASAAFF. The CDR3 DNA reads TGTGCCAGCATGGCCCCCGCTTCTGCAGCTTTCTTT. J is TRBJ1-1 and V is TRBV27; D remains ambiguous. Germline V gene lookup returns CDR1 MNHEY and CDR2 SMNVEV (reference sequence). The V end was cut by 7 bases, the J end by 10 bases, with 16 bases between. The CDR3 is 12 amino acids.

In this sample, this clone turned up a few times. The chain links TRBV6-6 to TRBJ1-5; 7 nucleotides align to TRBD1. V shed 6 bases, J shed 4 bases, and the junction held 6 bases outside the gene matches. Germline values: CDR1 MNHNY, CDR2 SVGAGI (reference sequence). This CDR3 has 14 residues. CDR3: CASRGTDFNQPQHF. CDR3 DNA: TGTGCCAGCAGGGGGACAGATTTTAATCAGCCCCAGCATTTT.

V and J are TRBV5-8 and TRBJ1-5; 9 positions match TRBD1. With 4 bases clipped from V and 4 bases from J, the junction kept 9 bases outside the gene matches. Per germline, CDR1 SGHTS and CDR2 YDEGEE. The CDR3 sequence is 16 residues long. The CDR3 reads CASSPRTGTGNQPQHF. DNA of the CDR3: TGTGCCAGCAGCCCTCGAACCGGGACAGGGAATCAGCCCCAGCATTTT.

The rearrangement joins TRBV7-2 to TRBJ2-1; tentative D call: TRBD2 (7 bases). The CDR3 loop spans 17 amino acids. CDR1 SGHTA and CDR2 FQGNSA come from the germline V gene. Trimming removed 4 bases from V and 1 base from J, with 17 bases in between. The CDR3 sequence: CASSSGGRGASYNEQFF. The CDR3 DNA reads as TGTGCCAGCAGCTCAGGTGGGAGGGGGGCGTCCTACAATGAGCAGTTCTTC.

The CDR3: CASKGQRHYEQYF. The CDR3 region has the DNA TGTGCCAGCAAGGGACAGCGCCACTACGAGCAGTACTTC. The chain links TRBV27 to TRBJ2-7; the match to TRBD1 covers 7 bases. CDR3 length: 13 amino acids. Germline CDR1 and CDR2: MNHEY and SMNVEV (reference sequence). With V trimmed by 7 bases and J by 3 bases, 6 bases remained unmatched.

This chain links TRBV18 with TRBJ2-5; 9 nucleotides align to TRBD2. CDR1 and CDR2 from the germline V gene are KGHSH and LQKENI. J was trimmed by 5 bases and V by 6 bases; bases with no gene match: 13. The CDR3 extends over 16 amino acids. This CDR3 is CASSHDSGSQGETQYF. As DNA, the CDR3 is TGTGCCAGCTCTCATGATAGCGGGAGCCAGGGGGAGACCCAGTACTTC.

This clone appeared a few times. The chain combines TRBV7-6 with TRBJ1-1; D is uncertain. Germline V gene data show CDR1 as SGHVS and CDR2 as FNYEAQ. The V end was cut by 5 bases, the J end by 3 bases, with 13 bases between. The CDR3 is made up of 14 amino acids. CDR3 region: CASSPHQRDTEAFF. The DNA of the CDR3 is TGTGCCAGCAGCCCCCACCAGAGGGACACTGAAGCTTTCTTT. The variable domain in full, completed from reference TRBV7-6 and TRBJ1-1, reads GAGVSQSPRYKVTKRGQDVALRCDPISGHVSLYWYRQALGQGPEFLTYFNYEAQQDKSGLPNDRFSAERPEGSISTLTIQRTEQRDSAMYRCASSPHQRDTEAFFGQGTRLTVV.

The V and J genes are TRBV9 and TRBJ2-1; the match to TRBD2 covers 9 bases. This CDR3 comprises 17 residues. The V segment lost 3 bases and the J segment 4 bases; nucleotides outside the gene matches: 11. CDR1 is SGDLS and CDR2 is YYNGEE in the germline V gene. The CDR3 reads CASSARGGGREYNEQFF. In DNA, the CDR3 is TGTGCCAGCAGCGCCCGCGGGGGGGGCCGGGAATACAATGAGCAGTTCTTC.

The V call is TRBV3-1 (or the pseudogene TRBV3-2), the J call TRBJ1-2; tentatively, D is TRBD1 (5 bases). CDR1 is LGHDT and CDR2 is YNNKEL in the germline V gene (reference sequence). The CDR3 length is 15 residues. V lost 0 bases, J lost 7 bases, and 15 bases lay in between. The CDR3, as DNA: TGTGCCAGCAGCCAAGATCCCGGACAAGTCCGTGGCTACACCTTC. This gives the protein CASSQDPGQVRGYTF.

Written as DNA, the CDR3 is TGCAGCGTCCGTTGGGGGGGTAGCACAGATACGCAGTATTTT. The encoded protein is CSVRWGGSTDTQYF. The chain combines TRBV29-1 with TRBJ2-3; 7 bases map to TRBD2. Trimming at V came to 6 bases and at J to 0 bases, leaving 6 bases not matched to a gene. CDR3 length equals 14 residues. Germline CDR1 SQVTM, CDR2 ANQGSEA.

The rearrangement links TRBV10-3 to TRBJ2-5; D is unclear. Trimming removed 4 bases from V and 1 base from J, with 4 bases in between. CDR1 and CDR2 from the germline V gene are ENHRY and SYGVKD. This CDR3 region has 12 residues. CDR3: CAISALQETQYF. CDR3 DNA: TGTGCCATCAGTGCCCTCCAAGAGACCCAGTACTTC.

The gene calls are TRBV21-1 and TRBJ2-7; the listed D gene, TRBD2, was not tested against the DNA. TRBV21-1 has pseudogene status. The CDR3 runs 18 residues. The CDR3 loop is CASSKTPESTSGAYEQYV. The DNA for the CDR3 is TGTGCCAGCAGCAAAACCCCCGAGTCGACTAGCGGAGCGTACGAGCAGTACGTC.